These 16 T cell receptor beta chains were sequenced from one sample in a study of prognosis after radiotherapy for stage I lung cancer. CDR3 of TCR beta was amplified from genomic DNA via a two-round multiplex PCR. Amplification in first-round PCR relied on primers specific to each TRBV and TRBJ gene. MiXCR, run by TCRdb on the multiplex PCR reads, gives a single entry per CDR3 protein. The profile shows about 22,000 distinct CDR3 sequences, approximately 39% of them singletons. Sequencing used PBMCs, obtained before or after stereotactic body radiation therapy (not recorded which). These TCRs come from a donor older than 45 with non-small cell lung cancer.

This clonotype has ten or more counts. CDR3 nucleotide sequence: TGTGCCAGTAGAGATGGGGGGGATGGCTACACCTTC. It codes for CASRDGGDGYTF. The chain has TRBV19 and TRBJ1-2, with D possibly being TRBD1 (5 bases). Trimming took off 6 bases at V and 6 bases at J, with 11 bases between the two ends. CDR3 length: 12 amino acids. Looked up from germline, CDR1 is LNHDA and CDR2 is SQIVND (reference sequence).

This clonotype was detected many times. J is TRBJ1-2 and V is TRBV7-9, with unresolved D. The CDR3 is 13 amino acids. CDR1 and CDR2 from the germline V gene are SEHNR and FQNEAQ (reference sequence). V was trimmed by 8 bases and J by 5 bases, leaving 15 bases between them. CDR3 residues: CASSGVDFYGYTF. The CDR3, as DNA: TGTGCCAGCTCCGGGGTGGACTTTTATGGCTACACCTTC.

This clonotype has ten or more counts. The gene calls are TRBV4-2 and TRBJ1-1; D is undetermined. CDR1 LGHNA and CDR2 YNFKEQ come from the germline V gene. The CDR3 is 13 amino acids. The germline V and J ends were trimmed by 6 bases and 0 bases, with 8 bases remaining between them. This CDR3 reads CASRSQLNTEAFF. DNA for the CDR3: TGTGCCAGCAGGAGTCAATTGAACACTGAAGCTTTCTTT.

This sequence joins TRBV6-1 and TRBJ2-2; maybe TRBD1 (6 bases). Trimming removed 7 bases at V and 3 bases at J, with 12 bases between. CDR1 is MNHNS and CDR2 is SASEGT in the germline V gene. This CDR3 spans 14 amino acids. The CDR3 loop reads CASTGRGYTGELFF. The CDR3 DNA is TGTGCCAGCACCGGTAGGGGGTACACCGGGGAGCTGTTTTTT.

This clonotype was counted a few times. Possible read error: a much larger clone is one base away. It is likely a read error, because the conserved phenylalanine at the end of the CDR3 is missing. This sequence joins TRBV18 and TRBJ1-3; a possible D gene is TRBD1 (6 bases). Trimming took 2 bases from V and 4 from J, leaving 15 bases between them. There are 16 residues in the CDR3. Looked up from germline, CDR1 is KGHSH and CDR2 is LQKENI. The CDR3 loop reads CASSPTLQGSGNTIYL. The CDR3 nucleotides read TGTGCCAGCTCACCAACACTGCAGGGGAGCGGAAACACCATATATCTT.

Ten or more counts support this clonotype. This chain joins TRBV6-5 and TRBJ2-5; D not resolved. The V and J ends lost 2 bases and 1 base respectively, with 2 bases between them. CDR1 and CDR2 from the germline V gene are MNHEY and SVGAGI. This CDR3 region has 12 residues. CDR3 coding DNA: TGTGCCAGCAGTTACCCCCAAGAGACCCAGTACTTC. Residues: CASSYPQETQYF.

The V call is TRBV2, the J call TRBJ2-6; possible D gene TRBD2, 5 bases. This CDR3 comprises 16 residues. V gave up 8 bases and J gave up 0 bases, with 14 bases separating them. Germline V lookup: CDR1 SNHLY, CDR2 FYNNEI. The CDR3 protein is CASRRGTFSGANVLTF. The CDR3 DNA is TGTGCCAGCCGTCGGGGAACCTTCTCTGGGGCCAACGTCCTGACTTTC.

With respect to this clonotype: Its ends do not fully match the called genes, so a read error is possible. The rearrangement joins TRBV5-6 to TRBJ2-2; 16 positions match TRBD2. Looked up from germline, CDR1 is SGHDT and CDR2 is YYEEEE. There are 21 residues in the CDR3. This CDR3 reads CASSSRAGTSGRAENTGELFF. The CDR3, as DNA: TGTGCCAGCAGCTCCAGAGCCGGGACTAGCGGGAGGGCCGAAAACACCGGGGAGTTGTTTTTT.

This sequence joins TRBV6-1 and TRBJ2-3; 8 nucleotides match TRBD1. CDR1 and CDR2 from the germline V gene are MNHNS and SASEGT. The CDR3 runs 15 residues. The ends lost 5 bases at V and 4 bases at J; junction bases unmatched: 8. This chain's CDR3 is CASSTGQGGADTQYF. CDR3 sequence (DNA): TGTGCCAGCAGTACCGGACAGGGTGGCGCAGATACGCAGTATTTT.

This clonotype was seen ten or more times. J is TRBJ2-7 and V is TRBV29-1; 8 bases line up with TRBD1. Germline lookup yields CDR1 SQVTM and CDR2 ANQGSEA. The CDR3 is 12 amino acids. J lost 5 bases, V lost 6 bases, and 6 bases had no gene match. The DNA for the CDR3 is TGCAGCGTGGCCGGGGACAGGCACGAGCAGTACTTC. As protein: CSVAGDRHEQYF.

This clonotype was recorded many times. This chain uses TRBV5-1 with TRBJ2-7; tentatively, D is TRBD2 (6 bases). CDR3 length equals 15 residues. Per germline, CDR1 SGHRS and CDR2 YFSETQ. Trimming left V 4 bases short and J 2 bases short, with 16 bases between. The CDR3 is CASSVLAGLAYEQYF. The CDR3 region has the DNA TGCGCCAGCAGCGTACTTGCGGGATTGGCCTACGAGCAGTACTTC.

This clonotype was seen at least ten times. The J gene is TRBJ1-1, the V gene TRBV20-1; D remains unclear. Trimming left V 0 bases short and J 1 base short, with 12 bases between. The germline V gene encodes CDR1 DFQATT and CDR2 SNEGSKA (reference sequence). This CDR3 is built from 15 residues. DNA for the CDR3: TGCAGTGCTAGAGAGGGCAGAAGGGAGAACACTGAAGCTTTCTTT. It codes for CSAREGRRENTEAFF.

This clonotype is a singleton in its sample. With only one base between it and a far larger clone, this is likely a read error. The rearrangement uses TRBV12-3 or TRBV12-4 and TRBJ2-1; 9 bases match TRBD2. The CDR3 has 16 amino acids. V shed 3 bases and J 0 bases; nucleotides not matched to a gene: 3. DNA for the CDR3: TGTGCCAGCAGTTTGGGTAGCGGGGGCTCCTACAATGAGCAGTTCTTC. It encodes CASSLGSGGSYNEQFF.

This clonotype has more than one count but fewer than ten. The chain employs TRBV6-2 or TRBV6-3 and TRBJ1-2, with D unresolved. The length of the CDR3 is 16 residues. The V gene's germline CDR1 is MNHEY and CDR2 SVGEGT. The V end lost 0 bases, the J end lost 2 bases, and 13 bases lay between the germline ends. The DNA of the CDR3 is TGTGCCAGCAGTTACTCGAGAGGTGGGGTAAACTATGGCTACACCTTC. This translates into CASSYSRGGVNYGYTF.

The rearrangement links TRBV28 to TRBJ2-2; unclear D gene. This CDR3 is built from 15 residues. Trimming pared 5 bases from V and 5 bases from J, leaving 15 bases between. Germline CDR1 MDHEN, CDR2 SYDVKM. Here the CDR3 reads CASSPYPPETGELFF. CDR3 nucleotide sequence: TGTGCCAGCAGTCCCTACCCTCCGGAGACCGGGGAGCTGTTTTTT.

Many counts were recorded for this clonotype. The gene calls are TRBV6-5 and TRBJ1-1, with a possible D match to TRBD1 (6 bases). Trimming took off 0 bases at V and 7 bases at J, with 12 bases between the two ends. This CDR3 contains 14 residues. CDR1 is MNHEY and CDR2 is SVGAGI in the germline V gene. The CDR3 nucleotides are TGTGCCAGCAGTTACTCTGAAATGGACAGTGAAGCTTTCTTT. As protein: CASSYSEMDSEAFF.